This TCR beta chain was retrieved from a study of T cells in Graves' hyperthyroidism and ophthalmopathy. Hyperthyroidism was newly diagnosed in patients aged 18 to 65 (duration under 2 months). It was uncontrolled infection, other autoimmune disease, pregnancy or lactation that excluded patients. What was amplified from RNA transcripts were TCR beta CDR3 regions. The TCR CDR3 first-round RT-PCR relied on the HTBI primer set. TCRdb re-called the multiplex PCR reads through MiXCR, storing one row per CDR3 protein. The sample has around 420,000 distinct CDR3 sequences, 15% to 17% seen once. CDR3 length equals 13 residues. J gave up 5 bases and V 5 bases, and 6 bases lay outside the gene matches. The germline V gene encodes CDR1 DFQATT and CDR2 SNEGSKA (reference sequence).

Sequencing used blood. The receptor was derived from a young woman with Graves' hyperthyroidism. The rearrangement uses TRBV20-1 and TRBJ2-7; 10 nucleotides match TRBD2. DNA for the CDR3: TGCAGTGCTGAAGCGGGGGGGCCCCACGAGCAGTACTTC. This gives the protein CSAEAGGPHEQYF.